This T cell receptor (beta chain) was obtained from a study of identical twins. TCRdb independently ran MiXCR on the 5' RACE reads; one entry per CDR3 protein. The data hold about 690,000 distinct CDR3 sequences, with roughly 6% observed a single time. V was clipped by 7 bases and J by 5 bases, with 9 bases between them. From germline, CDR1 is MNHEY and CDR2 SMNVEV (reference sequence). This CDR3 is built from 11 residues. This clonotype originated in a man younger than 30 in good health. The rearrangement joins TRBV27 to TRBJ2-7, with D unclear. Source material: naive T cells sorted from blood. For the CDR3, the DNA is TGTGCCAGCATAGGGTTCCACGAGCAGTACTTC. Protein product: CASIGFHEQYF.